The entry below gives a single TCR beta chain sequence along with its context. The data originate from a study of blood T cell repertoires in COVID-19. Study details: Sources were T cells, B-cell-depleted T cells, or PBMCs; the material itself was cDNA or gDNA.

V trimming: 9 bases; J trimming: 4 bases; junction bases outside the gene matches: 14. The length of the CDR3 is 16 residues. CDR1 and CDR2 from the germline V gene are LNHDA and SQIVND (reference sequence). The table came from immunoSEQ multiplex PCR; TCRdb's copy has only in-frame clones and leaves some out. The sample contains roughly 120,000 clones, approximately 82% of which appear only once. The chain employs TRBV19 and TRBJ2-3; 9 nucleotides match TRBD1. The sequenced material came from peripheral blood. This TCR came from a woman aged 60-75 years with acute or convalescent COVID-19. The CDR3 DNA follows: TGTGCCAGCGATGGGGCCGGGACAGGGTCCCCAGATACGCAGTATTTT. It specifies CASDGAGTGSPDTQYF.